Ten or more counts support the clone carrying this T cell receptor beta chain. Antigen unknown. The people who gave samples were healthy Caucasians from Russia, aged roughly 6 to 90. Germline loops: CDR1 LGHDT, CDR2 YNNKEL (reference sequence). This CDR3 is 15 amino acids long. V gave up 0 bases and J gave up 8 bases; unmatched junction bases: 5. Together with a sample-barcoded 5' primer, a J-beta primer mix was included in a second PCR lasting about 7 to 12 cycles. TCRdb redid the calling of the 5' RACE reads with MiXCR, one entry per CDR3 protein. The sample includes about 720,000 distinct CDR3 sequences, about 20% seen only once; the top ten take approximately 20%. The record originates from a study of blood T cells in healthy people across ages. General study findings and limits: Because donor CMV status was unknown, expanded clonotype changes were possibly confounded.

The chain carries TRBV3-1 and TRBJ2-1; 9 nucleotides align to TRBD2. This receptor was taken from a man aged 70-80 years in good health. The source material was blood. CDR3 region: CASSQDLAGGDEQFF. The CDR3 nucleotides read TGTGCCAGCAGCCAAGATTTGGCGGGGGGGGATGAGCAGTTCTTC.